This T cell receptor (beta chain) was documented in a study of blood T cell repertoires in COVID-19. This clone was seen a single time. The CDR3 loop spans 15 amino acids. In germline, CDR1 is ENHRY, CDR2 SYGVKD. V gave up 5 bases and J gave up 4 bases; unmatched junction bases: 3. Measured with immunoSEQ multiplex PCR; TCRdb has only the in-frame clones, and not every one. This sample yields about 310,000 clones, of which 75% to 90% are seen a single time; about 9.5% belongs to the top ten. The material sequenced was PBMCs or T cells enriched from blood (not recorded which). The rearrangement uses TRBV10-3 and TRBJ1-6, with 9 nucleotides matching TRBD1. The source is a woman aged 40 to 50 who had recovered from COVID-19. The CDR3 nucleotides are TGTGCCATCAGTTCCGGGACAGGGTATAATTCACCCCTCCACTTT. This encodes CAISSGTGYNSPLHF.